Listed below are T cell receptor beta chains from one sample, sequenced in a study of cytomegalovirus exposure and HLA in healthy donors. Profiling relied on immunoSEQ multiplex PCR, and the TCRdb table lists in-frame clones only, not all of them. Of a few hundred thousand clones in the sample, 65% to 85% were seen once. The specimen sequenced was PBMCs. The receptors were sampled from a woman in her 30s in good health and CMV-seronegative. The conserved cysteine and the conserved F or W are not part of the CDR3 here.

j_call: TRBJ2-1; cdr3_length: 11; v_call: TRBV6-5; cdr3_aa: ASSYSEDKEQF
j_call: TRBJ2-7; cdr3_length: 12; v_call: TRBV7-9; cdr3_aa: ASTGGGALVGQY
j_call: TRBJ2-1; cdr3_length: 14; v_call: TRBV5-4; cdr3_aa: ASSLGSASEYNEQF
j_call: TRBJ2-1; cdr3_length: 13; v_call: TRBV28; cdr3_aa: ASSFRGGGYNEQF
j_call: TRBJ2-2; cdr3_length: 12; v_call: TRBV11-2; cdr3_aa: ASLAQRSTGELF
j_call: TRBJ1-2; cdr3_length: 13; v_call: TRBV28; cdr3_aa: ASSPSGTVSYGYT
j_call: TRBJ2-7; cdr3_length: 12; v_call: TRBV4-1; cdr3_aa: ASSQEGRDYEQY
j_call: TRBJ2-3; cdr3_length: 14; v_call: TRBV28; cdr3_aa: ASSLVGVLSTDTQY
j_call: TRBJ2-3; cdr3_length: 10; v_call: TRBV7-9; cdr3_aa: SSSLRADTQY
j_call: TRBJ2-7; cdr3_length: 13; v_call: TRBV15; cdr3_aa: ATSSATDRTYEQY
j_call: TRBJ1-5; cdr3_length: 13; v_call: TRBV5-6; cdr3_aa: ASSLDGRGNQPQH
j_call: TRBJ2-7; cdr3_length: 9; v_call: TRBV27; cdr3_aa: ASSRGNEQY
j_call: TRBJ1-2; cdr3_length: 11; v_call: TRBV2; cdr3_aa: ASRSDRGYGYT
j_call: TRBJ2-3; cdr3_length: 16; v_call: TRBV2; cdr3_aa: ASSEPLIYSVTTDTQY
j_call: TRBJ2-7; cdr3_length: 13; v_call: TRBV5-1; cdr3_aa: ASSLGAGARYEQY
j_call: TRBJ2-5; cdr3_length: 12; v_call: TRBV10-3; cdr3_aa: AISVGVGVETQY
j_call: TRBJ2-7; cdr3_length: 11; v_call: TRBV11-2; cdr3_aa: ASSLVLSYEQY
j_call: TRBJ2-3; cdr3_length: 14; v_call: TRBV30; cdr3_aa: AWSVQRGVRTDTQY
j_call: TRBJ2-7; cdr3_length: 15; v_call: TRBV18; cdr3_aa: ASSPPRGRGSAWEQY
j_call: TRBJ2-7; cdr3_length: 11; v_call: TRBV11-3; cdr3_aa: ASSPRGAYEQY
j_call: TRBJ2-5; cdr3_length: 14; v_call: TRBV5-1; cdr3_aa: ASSVGLAGEQETQY
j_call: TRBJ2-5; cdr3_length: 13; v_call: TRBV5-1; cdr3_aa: ASSLGLAVIETQY
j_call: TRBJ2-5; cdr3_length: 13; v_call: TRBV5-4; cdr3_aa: ASSLGTGGLETQY
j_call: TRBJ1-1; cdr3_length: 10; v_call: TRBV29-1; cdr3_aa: SVSTGQTEAF
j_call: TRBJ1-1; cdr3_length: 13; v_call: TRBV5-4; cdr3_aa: ASSSFTSGNTEAF
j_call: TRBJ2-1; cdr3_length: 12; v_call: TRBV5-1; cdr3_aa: ASSLAGGPYEQF
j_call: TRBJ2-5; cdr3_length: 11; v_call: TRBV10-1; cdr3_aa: ASSESQSGTQY
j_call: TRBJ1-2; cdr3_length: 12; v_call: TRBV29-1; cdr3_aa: SVHSDRTNYGYT
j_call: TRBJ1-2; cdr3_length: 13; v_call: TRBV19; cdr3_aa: ASSIRPGRLDGYT
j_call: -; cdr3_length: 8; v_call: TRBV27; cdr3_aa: ASGGYEQY
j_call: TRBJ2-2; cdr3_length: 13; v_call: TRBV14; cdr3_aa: ASSQGYTATGELF
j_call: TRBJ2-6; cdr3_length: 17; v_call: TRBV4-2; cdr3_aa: ASSQDRWTVRSGANVLT
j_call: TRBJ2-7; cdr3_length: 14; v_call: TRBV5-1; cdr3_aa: ASNLLTSGVSYEQY
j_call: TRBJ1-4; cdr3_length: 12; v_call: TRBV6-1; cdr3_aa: ASSRTGSNEKLF
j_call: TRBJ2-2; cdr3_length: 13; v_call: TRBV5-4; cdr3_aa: ASSLGTGNTGELF
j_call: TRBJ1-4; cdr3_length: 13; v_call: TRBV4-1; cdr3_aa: ASSPNEGVHEKLF
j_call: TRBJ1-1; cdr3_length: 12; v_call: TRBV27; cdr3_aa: ASSSRTGRVGAF
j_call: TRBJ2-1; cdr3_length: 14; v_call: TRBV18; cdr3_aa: ASSPRVAGTYNEQF